Reported below is one TCR beta chain. This sample stems from a study of blood T cell repertoires in COVID-19. CDR3 size: 13 residues. V lost 1 base, J lost 4 bases, and 6 bases lay in between. The germline gives CDR1 SGHRS, CDR2 YFSETQ. Sequencing was performed with immunoSEQ multiplex PCR; in TCRdb, only in-frame clones are kept and a portion is missing. The top ten clones hold approximately 34% of a sample with about 86,000 clones, over 70% of them seen once. This chain joins TRBV5-1 and TRBJ2-1, with no clear D. Sequenced input: peripheral blood. The sequence was collected from a woman aged 80 or over with active or convalescent COVID-19. In DNA, the CDR3 is TGCGCCAGCAGCTTGACAGATTACAATGAGCAGTTCTTC. Encoded protein: CASSLTDYNEQFF. Full variable domain (missing parts from reference TRBV5-1 and TRBJ2-1): KAGVTQTPRYLIKTRGQQVTLSCSPISGHRSVSWYQQTPGQGLQFLFEYFSETQRNKGNFPGRFSGRQFSNSRSEMNVSTLELGDSALYLCASSLTDYNEQFFGPGTRLTVL.